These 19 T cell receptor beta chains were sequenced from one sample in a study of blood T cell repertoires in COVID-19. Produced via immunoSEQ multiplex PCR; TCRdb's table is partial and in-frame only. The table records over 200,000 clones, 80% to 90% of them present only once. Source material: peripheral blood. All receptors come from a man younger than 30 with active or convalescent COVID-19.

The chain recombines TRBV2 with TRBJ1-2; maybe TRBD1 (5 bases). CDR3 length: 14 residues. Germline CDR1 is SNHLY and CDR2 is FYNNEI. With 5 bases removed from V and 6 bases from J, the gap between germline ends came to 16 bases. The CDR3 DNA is TGTGCCAGCAGTCTAAAGGGGCAGGCCCATGGCTACACCTTC. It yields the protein CASSLKGQAHGYTF.

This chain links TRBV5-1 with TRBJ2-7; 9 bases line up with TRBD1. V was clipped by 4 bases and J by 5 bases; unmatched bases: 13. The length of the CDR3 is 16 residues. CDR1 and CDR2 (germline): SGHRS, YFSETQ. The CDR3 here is CASSRDPTGGLNEQYF. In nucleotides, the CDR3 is TGCGCCAGCAGCAGAGACCCTACAGGGGGCCTCAACGAGCAGTACTTC.

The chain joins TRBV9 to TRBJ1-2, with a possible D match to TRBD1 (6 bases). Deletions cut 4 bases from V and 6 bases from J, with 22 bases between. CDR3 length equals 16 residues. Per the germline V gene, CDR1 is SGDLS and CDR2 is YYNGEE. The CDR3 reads CASSSTTDRWVDGYTF. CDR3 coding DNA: TGTGCCAGCAGCTCGACTACCGACAGGTGGGTCGATGGCTACACCTTC.

CDR3 sequence reads: CASSVRGPGQGALVYEQYF. CDR3 DNA sequence: TGTGCCAGTAGTGTCAGGGGCCCGGGACAGGGGGCGCTTGTCTACGAGCAGTACTTC. The J gene is TRBJ2-7, the V gene TRBV19; 12 positions agree with TRBD1. J gave up 3 bases and V 5 bases, and 17 bases lay outside the gene matches. The CDR3 extends over 19 amino acids. Germline CDR1 and CDR2: LNHDA and SQIVND (reference sequence). The complete variable domain, with remaining parts taken from reference TRBV19 and TRBJ2-7, reads DGGITQSPKYLFRKEGQNVTLSCEQNLNHDAMYWYRQDPGQGLRLIYYSQIVNDFQKGDIAEGYSVSREKKESFPLTVTSAQKNPTAFYLCASSVRGPGQGALVYEQYFGPGTRLTVT.

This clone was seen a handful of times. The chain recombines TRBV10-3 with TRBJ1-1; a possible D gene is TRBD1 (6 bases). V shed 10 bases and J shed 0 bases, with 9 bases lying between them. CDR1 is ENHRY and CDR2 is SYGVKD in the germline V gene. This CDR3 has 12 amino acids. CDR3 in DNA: TGTGCCACCACAGGGATGAACACTGAAGCTTTCTTT. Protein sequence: CATTGMNTEAFF.

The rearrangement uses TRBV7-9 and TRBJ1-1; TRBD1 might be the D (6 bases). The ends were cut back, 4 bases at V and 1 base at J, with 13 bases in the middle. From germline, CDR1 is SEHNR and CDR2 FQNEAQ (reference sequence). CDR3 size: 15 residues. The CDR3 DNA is TGTGCCAGCAGCTCCCCGACAGGACCGAACACTGAAGCTTTCTTT. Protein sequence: CASSSPTGPNTEAFF.

This chain's CDR3 is CASSMVRDIEAFF. In nucleotides, the CDR3 is TGTGCCAGTAGTATGGTCAGGGACATTGAAGCTTTCTTT. This rearrangement joins TRBV19 to TRBJ1-1; tentative D call: TRBD1 (6 bases). V lost 3 bases and J lost 7, with 12 bases in between. Per germline, CDR1 LNHDA and CDR2 SQIVND (reference sequence). The CDR3 totals 13 residues.

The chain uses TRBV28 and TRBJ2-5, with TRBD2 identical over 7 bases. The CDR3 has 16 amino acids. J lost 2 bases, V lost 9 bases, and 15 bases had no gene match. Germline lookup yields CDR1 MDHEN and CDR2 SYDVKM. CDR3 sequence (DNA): TGTGCCAGTGGGGGGGGATTAGGGACGCCGCAAGAGACCCAGTACTTC. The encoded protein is CASGGGLGTPQETQYF.

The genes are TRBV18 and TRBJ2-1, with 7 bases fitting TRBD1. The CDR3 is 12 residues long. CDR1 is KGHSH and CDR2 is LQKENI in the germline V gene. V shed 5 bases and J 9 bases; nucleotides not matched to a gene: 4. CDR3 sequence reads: CASSVGDSEQFF. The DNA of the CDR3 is TGTGCCAGCTCAGTCGGGGACAGTGAGCAGTTCTTC.

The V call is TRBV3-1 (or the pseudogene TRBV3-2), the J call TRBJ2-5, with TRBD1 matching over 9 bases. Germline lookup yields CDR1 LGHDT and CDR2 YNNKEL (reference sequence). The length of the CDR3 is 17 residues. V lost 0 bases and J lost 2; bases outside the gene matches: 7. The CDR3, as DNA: TGTGCCAGCAGCCAAGAAGAACGGGGACAGGGACAAGAGACCCAGTACTTC. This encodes CASSQEERGQGQETQYF.

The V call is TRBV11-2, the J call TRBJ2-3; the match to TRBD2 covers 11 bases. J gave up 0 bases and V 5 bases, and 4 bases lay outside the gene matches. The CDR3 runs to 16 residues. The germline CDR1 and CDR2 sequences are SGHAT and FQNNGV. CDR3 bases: TGTGCCAGCAGCCCCGGGACTAGCGGTAGCACAGATACGCAGTATTTT. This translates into CASSPGTSGSTDTQYF. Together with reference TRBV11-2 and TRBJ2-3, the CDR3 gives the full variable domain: EAGVAQSPRYKIIEKRQSVAFWCNPISGHATLYWYQQILGQGPKLLIQFQNNGVVDDSQLPKDRFSAERLKGVDSTLKIQPAKLEDSAVYLCASSPGTSGSTDTQYFGPGTRLTVL.

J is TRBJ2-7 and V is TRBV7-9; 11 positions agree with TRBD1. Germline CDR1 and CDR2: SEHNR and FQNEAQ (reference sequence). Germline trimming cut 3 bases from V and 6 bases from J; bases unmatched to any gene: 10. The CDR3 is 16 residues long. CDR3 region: CASSLASGQGEREQYF. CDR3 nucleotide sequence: TGTGCCAGCAGCTTGGCATCGGGACAGGGGGAACGCGAGCAGTACTTC.

CDR3 sequence reads: CASSEGTGENQPQHF. The CDR3 nucleotides are TGTGCCAGCAGTGAAGGGACAGGGGAAAATCAGCCCCAGCATTTT. The gene calls are TRBV25-1 and TRBJ1-5; 10 nucleotides match TRBD1. The CDR3 sequence is 15 residues long. The germline CDR1 and CDR2 sequences are MGHDK and SYGVNS. Unmatched junction bases numbered 2, after V lost 2 bases and J lost 4 bases.

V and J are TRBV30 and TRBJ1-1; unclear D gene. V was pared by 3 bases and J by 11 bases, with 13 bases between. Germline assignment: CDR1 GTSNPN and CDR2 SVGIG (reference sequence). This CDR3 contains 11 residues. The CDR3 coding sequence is TGTGCCTGGAGGGATCGAAGGGAGGCTTTCTTT. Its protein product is CAWRDRREAFF.

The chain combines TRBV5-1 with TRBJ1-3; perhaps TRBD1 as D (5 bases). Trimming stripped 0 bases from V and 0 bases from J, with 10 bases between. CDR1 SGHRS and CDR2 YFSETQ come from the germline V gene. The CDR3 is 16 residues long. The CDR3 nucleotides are TGCGCCAGCAGCTTGGCCGGGGGAAACTCTGGAAACACCATATATTTT. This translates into CASSLAGGNSGNTIYF.

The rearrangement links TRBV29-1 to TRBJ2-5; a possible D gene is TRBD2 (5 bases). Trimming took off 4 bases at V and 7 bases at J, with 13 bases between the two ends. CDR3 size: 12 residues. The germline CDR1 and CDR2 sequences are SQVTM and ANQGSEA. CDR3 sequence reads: CSVGPQAGTQYF. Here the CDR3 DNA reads TGCAGCGTTGGGCCGCAGGCGGGGACCCAGTACTTC.

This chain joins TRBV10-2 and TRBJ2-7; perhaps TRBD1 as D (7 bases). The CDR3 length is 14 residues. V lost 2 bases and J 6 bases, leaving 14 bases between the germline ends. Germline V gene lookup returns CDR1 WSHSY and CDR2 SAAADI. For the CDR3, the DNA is TGCGCCAGCAGTGAGACGAGGGGGCGGGGCGAGCAGTACTTC. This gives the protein CASSETRGRGEQYF.

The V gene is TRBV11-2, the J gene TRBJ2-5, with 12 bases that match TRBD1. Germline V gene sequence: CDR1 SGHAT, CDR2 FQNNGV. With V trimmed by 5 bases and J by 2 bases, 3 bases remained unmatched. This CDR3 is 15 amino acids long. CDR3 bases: TGTGCCAGCAGCGGGACAGGGGGCATTCAAGAGACCCAGTACTTC. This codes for CASSGTGGIQETQYF. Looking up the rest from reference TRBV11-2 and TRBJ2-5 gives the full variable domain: EAGVAQSPRYKIIEKRQSVAFWCNPISGHATLYWYQQILGQGPKLLIQFQNNGVVDDSQLPKDRFSAERLKGVDSTLKIQPAKLEDSAVYLCASSGTGGIQETQYFGPGTRLLVL.

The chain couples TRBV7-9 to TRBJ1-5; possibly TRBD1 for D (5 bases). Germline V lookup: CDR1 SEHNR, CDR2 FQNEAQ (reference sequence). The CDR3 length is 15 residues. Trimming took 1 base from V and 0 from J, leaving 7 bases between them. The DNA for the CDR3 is TGTGCCAGCAGCTTAGAGGGGTCTAGCAATCAGCCCCAGCATTTT. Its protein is CASSLEGSSNQPQHF.